This T cell receptor beta chain was found in a study of T-cell memory formation after mild COVID-19. General study findings and limits: Pre-infection memory carried some responding clones, suggesting that cross-reactive memory joined.

With 0 bases removed from V and 7 bases from J, the gap between germline ends came to 12 bases. The germline V gene encodes CDR1 KGHSH and CDR2 LQKENI. The CDR3 covers 14 residues. This clonotype was found a few times. Its target is not known. Barcoded TCR alpha and TCR beta cDNA libraries with UMIs came from 5'RACE using constant-segment primers. A single record per CDR3 protein comes from TCRdb applying MiXCR to the 5' RACE reads. The sample holds a few hundred thousand distinct CDR3 sequences, 16% seen once. The sequencing input was PBMCs or a T cell subset sorted from them (not recorded which). The chain uses TRBV18 and TRBJ1-2, with D possibly matching TRBD1 (5 bases). The source is a man aged 18-30 years who had mild COVID-19 (a few samples of this study predate the infection). Cell type and time point are not known. The CDR3 DNA reads TGTGCCAGCTCACCACCCTACGGGGCCGGTGGCTACACCTTC. It encodes CASSPPYGAGGYTF.